The subject of this entry is one TCR beta chain. The length of the CDR3 is 16 residues. V was pared by 7 bases and J by 4 bases, with 5 bases of the junction left unmatched. The germline V gene has CDR1 MNHNY and CDR2 SVGAGI (reference sequence). The data originate from a study of CD8 T cells in Susac syndrome. Reverse transcription of about 0.5 to 1 ug RNA was carried out with random hexamers. One entry per CDR3 protein results from TCRdb running MiXCR on the immunoSEQ multiplex PCR reads. The table includes over 130,000 distinct CDR3 sequences, 95% detected once. J is TRBJ2-3 and V is TRBV6-6, with 16 bases fitting TRBD2. The receptor was derived from a human donor with Susac syndrome. Sequenced: CD4+ T cells from PBMCs. In DNA, the CDR3 is TGTGCCAGCATTCCCGGGACTAGCGGGAGGGCAGATACGCAGTATTTT. Its protein is CASIPGTSGRADTQYF.